These 12 T cell receptor beta chains came from one sample sequenced in a study of blood T cell repertoires in COVID-19. Sequencing used immunoSEQ multiplex PCR; TCRdb keeps in-frame clones, though not all of them. The profile shows under 250,000 clones, just over 90% of them singletons. Source material: peripheral blood. These TCRs come from a man in his thirties or forties with acute or convalescent COVID-19.

This sequence joins TRBV28 and TRBJ1-6; D gene unclear. CDR1 MDHEN and CDR2 SYDVKM come from the germline V gene. Deletions cut 6 bases from V and 8 bases from J, with 11 bases between. The CDR3 covers 13 residues. This chain's CDR3 is CASRPPRYSPLHF. The CDR3 region has the DNA TGTGCCAGCAGACCACCTCGGTATTCACCCCTCCACTTT. Using reference TRBV28 and TRBJ1-6 for the parts outside the CDR3, the full variable domain is DVKVTQSSRYLVKRTGEKVFLECVQDMDHENMFWYRQDPGLGLRLIYFSYDVKMKEKGDIPEGYSVSREKKERFSLILESASTNQTSMYLCASRPPRYSPLHFGNGTRLTVT.

V gene TRBV5-1 combines with J gene TRBJ1-4; D uncertain. Germline V gives CDR1 SGHRS, CDR2 YFSETQ. V was clipped by 5 bases and J by 2 bases, with 13 bases between them. This CDR3 is 15 amino acids long. The CDR3 region has the DNA TGCGCCAGCAGTAGAGGGTCGGCCACTAATGAAAAACTGTTTTTT. Amino acid sequence: CASSRGSATNEKLFF.

The chain has TRBV21-1 and TRBJ1-5. TRBV21-1 is deemed a pseudogene. The CDR3 totals 15 residues. CDR3 bases: TGTGCCAGCAGCAAAGTTTGTCCCTGCAATCAGCCCCAGCATTTT. Its translation: CASSKVCPCNQPQHF.

The genes are TRBV7-9 and TRBJ2-1, with D maybe TRBD1 (5 bases). Looked up from germline, CDR1 is SEHNR and CDR2 is FQNEAQ (reference sequence). The CDR3 totals 14 residues. Trimming removed 1 base at V and 9 bases at J, with 13 bases between. The CDR3 coding sequence is TGTGCCAGCAGCTTAGGGCATGGGGCCTTTGAGCAGTTCTTC. Residues: CASSLGHGAFEQFF.

The genes are TRBV6-5 and TRBJ2-1; D might be TRBD2 (6 bases). This CDR3 spans 15 amino acids. Germline CDR1 MNHEY, CDR2 SVGAGI. V lost 4 bases and J lost 0, with 10 bases in between. CDR3 sequence: CASSLRRGSYNEQFF. The CDR3 DNA reads as TGTGCCAGCAGTTTGCGGAGGGGCTCCTACAATGAGCAGTTCTTC.

The chain has TRBV19 and TRBJ2-3; 12 nucleotides line up with TRBD2. The germline V gene has CDR1 LNHDA and CDR2 SQIVND (reference sequence). The CDR3 is made up of 16 amino acids. After removal of 5 bases from V and 0 bases from J, the junction contained 3 bases not matched to a gene. The DNA of the CDR3 is TGTGCCAGTAGTCCAGGACTAGCGGGAAGCACAGATACGCAGTATTTT. Translated, it gives CASSPGLAGSTDTQYF. Drawing the rest from reference TRBV19 and TRBJ2-3, the complete variable domain is DGGITQSPKYLFRKEGQNVTLSCEQNLNHDAMYWYRQDPGQGLRLIYYSQIVNDFQKGDIAEGYSVSREKKESFPLTVTSAQKNPTAFYLCASSPGLAGSTDTQYFGPGTRLTVL.

The J gene is TRBJ1-2, the V gene TRBV3-1 (or the pseudogene TRBV3-2); possibly TRBD1 for D (5 bases). The CDR3 is 14 amino acids. V was trimmed by 4 bases and J by 4 bases, leaving 13 bases between them. CDR1 is LGHDT, CDR2 YNNKEL, per germline (reference sequence). As DNA, the CDR3 is TGTGCCAGCAGCCTTCTAAAACAGGTCTATGGCTACACCTTC. This gives the protein CASSLLKQVYGYTF.

The gene calls are TRBV15 and TRBJ1-5; D is perhaps TRBD1 (6 bases). This CDR3 contains 15 residues. V lost 0 bases and J 7 bases, leaving 13 bases between the germline ends. Germline V gives CDR1 LNHNV, CDR2 YYDKDF (reference sequence). CDR3 loop: CATSRDQAGVQPQHF. The CDR3 DNA reads as TGTGCCACCAGCAGAGATCAGGCAGGGGTACAGCCCCAGCATTTT.

This clone was detected ten times or more. DNA of the CDR3: TGCGCCAGCAGCTTCGAGGTAGCGGGAGACTACAATGAGCAGTTCTTC. Translated: CASSFEVAGDYNEQFF. The chain combines TRBV5-1 with TRBJ2-1, with 9 bases identical to TRBD2. J was trimmed by 3 bases and V by 2 bases; bases with no gene match: 6. The length of the CDR3 is 16 residues. The germline CDR1 and CDR2 sequences are SGHRS and YFSETQ.

The chain combines TRBV6-2 or TRBV6-3 with TRBJ2-1, with TRBD2 matching 8 bases. The junction had 4 bases not matched to a gene; V was cut back by 5 bases and J by 1 base. The V gene's germline CDR1 is MNHEY and CDR2 SVGEGT. This CDR3 contains 15 residues. Written as DNA, the CDR3 is TGTGCCAGCAGTACCGCTAGCGGGTCCTACAATGAGCAGTTCTTC. Its protein product is CASSTASGSYNEQFF.

The gene calls are TRBV19 and TRBJ1-1; unclear D gene. The germline CDR1 and CDR2 sequences are LNHDA and SQIVND (reference sequence). The CDR3 length is 16 residues. Deletions cut 5 bases from V and 3 bases from J, with 19 bases between. CDR3 sequence reads: CASSWSGRHRDTEAFF. The CDR3 nucleotides read TGTGCCAGTAGTTGGTCCGGGAGGCATAGAGACACTGAAGCTTTCTTT.

This clone was recorded a few times. The V and J genes are TRBV7-9 and TRBJ2-3, with 11 nucleotides matching TRBD1. The CDR3 runs to 13 residues. Per the germline V gene, CDR1 is SEHNR and CDR2 is FQNEAQ (reference sequence). V was clipped by 9 bases and J by 7 bases; unmatched bases: 6. This CDR3 is CASGTGGRNTQYF. The DNA for the CDR3 is TGTGCCAGTGGGACAGGGGGGAGGAATACGCAGTATTTT.